This paragraph reports one T cell receptor beta chain. The sample is drawn from a study of CD8+ T cells in alopecia areata. This CDR3 has 13 amino acids. CDR1 SEHNR and CDR2 FQNEAQ come from the germline V gene (reference sequence). Trimming took 5 bases from V and 4 from J, leaving 9 bases between them. Reverse transcribed after extraction, RNA yielded cDNA as the sequencing template. Produced via immunoSEQ multiplex PCR; TCRdb's table is partial and in-frame only. The sample consists of about 130,000 clones, almost 50% of them appearing once. The rearrangement links TRBV7-9 to TRBJ1-5; D gene ambiguous. The sample consisted of CD8+ T cells sorted from blood, taken at week 0. The sequence was obtained from a human donor with alopecia areata. CDR3 in amino acids: CASSPDWNQPQHF. The CDR3 DNA is TGTGCCAGCAGCCCGGACTGGAATCAGCCCCAGCATTTT.